This is a list of T cell receptor beta chains from one sample in a study of graft-versus-host responses after intestinal transplantation. Their antigen targets remain unknown. The protocol was immunoSEQ multiplex PCR, while the TCRdb copy is restricted to in-frame clones and leaves out a portion. Of 85,000 to 110,000 clones in the sample, 90% to 95% were seen once. Source: unstimulated CD8+ T cells sorted from spleen or lymph node cells, taken before intestinal transplant. These receptors all stem from a human donor who received an intestinal transplant. CDR3s include the opening cysteine and the closing phenylalanine or tryptophan. Each record gives: CDR3 protein, CDR3 DNA, clone size, V gene, J gene, CDR3 length, D gene. The D gene is left open where the match is weak. Clone size, where shown, is once, few, many, or a class for clones that have expanded.

CDR3: CASRDTRSSYNEQFF
DNA: TGTGCCAGCAGAGATACCAGGAGCTCCTACAATGAGCAGTTCTTC
size: .
V: TRBV2
J: TRBJ2-1
length: 15
D: .

CDR3: CASSRQGYEQYF
DNA: TGTGCCAGCAGCAGACAGGGCTACGAGCAGTACTTC
size: few
V: TRBV9
J: TRBJ2-7
length: 12
D: TRBD1

CDR3: CASSYVSYNEKLFF
DNA: TGTGCCAGCAGTTATGTGAGCTATAATGAAAAACTGTTTTTT
size: .
V: TRBV6-5
J: TRBJ1-4
length: 14
D: .

CDR3: CASSPNRGGYEQYF
DNA: TGCGCCAGCAGCCCCAACAGGGGTGGCTACGAGCAGTACTTC
size: once
V: TRBV4-1
J: TRBJ2-7
length: 14
D: TRBD1

CDR3: CASSPYDSDEQYF
DNA: TGTGCCAGCAGCCCGTACGATAGCGACGAGCAGTACTTC
size: .
V: TRBV5-5
J: TRBJ2-7
length: 13
D: .

CDR3: CASSLAGQGKDKETQYF
DNA: TGTGCCAGCAGCTTAGCGGGACAGGGGAAGGATAAGGAGACCCAGTACTTC
size: once
V: TRBV7-8
J: TRBJ2-5
length: 17
D: TRBD1

CDR3: CASSSDAQPYYEQYF
DNA: TGTGCCAGCAGCTCAGATGCGCAACCCTACTACGAGCAGTACTTC
size: .
V: TRBV7-9
J: TRBJ2-7
length: 15
D: .

CDR3: CASGLRDRGSHEQYF
DNA: TGCGCCAGCGGCCTCCGGGACAGGGGGTCCCACGAGCAGTACTTC
size: .
V: TRBV10-2
J: TRBJ2-7
length: 15
D: TRBD1

CDR3: CASGGPFYGYTF
DNA: TGTGCCAGTGGGGGGCCATTCTATGGCTACACCTTC
size: .
V: TRBV6-5
J: TRBJ1-2
length: 12
D: .

CDR3: CASSEAPDRHEQYF
DNA: TGTGCCAGCAGTGAAGCTCCGGACCGTCACGAGCAGTACTTC
size: .
V: TRBV6-1
J: TRBJ2-7
length: 14
D: .

CDR3: CASSQTVGAGNEQFF
DNA: TGTGCCAGCAGCCAAACCGTAGGGGCAGGGAATGAGCAGTTCTTC
size: .
V: TRBV5-4
J: TRBJ2-1
length: 15
D: .

CDR3: CASTAGSSYNEQFF
DNA: TGTGCCAGCACCGCGGGGAGCTCCTACAATGAGCAGTTCTTC
size: .
V: TRBV6-5
J: TRBJ2-1
length: 14
D: .

CDR3: CSVEGGGWETQYF
DNA: TGCAGCGTTGAAGGCGGGGGGTGGGAGACCCAGTACTTC
size: .
V: TRBV29-1
J: TRBJ2-5
length: 13
D: TRBD2

CDR3: CASSVLSGGVEKLFF
DNA: TGTGCCAGTAGTGTACTTTCAGGGGGCGTTGAAAAACTGTTTTTT
size: .
V: TRBV19
J: TRBJ1-4
length: 15
D: TRBD1

CDR3: CAISESGRVNTEAFF
DNA: TGTGCCATCAGTGAGTCGGGCAGGGTGAACACTGAAGCTTTCTTT
size: .
V: TRBV10-3
J: TRBJ1-1
length: 15
D: .

CDR3: CASSPLGSYNEQFF
DNA: TGTGCCAGCAGCCCGCTGGGGTCCTACAATGAGCAGTTCTTC
size: .
V: TRBV27
J: TRBJ2-1
length: 14
D: .

CDR3: CASSPWGGRDVDEQYF
DNA: TGCGCCAGCAGCCCCTGGGGAGGGCGCGACGTCGACGAGCAGTACTTC
size: .
V: TRBV4-1
J: TRBJ2-7
length: 16
D: TRBD2

CDR3: CSGLWGSEAFF
DNA: TGCAGTGGCCTTTGGGGGTCTGAAGCTTTCTTT
size: .
V: TRBV29-1
J: TRBJ1-1
length: 11
D: .

CDR3: CASSYGGGAGYTF
DNA: TGTGCCAGCAGTTACGGGGGGGGCGCTGGTTACACCTTC
size: .
V: TRBV6-5
J: TRBJ1-2
length: 13
D: .

CDR3: CASGPEGTGVSDEQFF
DNA: TGTGCCAGCGGCCCGGAGGGGACAGGGGTTTCGGATGAGCAGTTCTTC
size: .
V: TRBV7-6
J: TRBJ2-1
length: 16
D: TRBD1

CDR3: CASWGSSGEEEKLFF
DNA: TGTGCCAGCTGGGGATCATCAGGGGAGGAAGAAAAACTGTTTTTT
size: .
V: TRBV4-2
J: TRBJ1-4
length: 15
D: .

CDR3: CASSLFQGGYEQYF
DNA: TGTGCCAGCAGCCTATTTCAGGGAGGCTACGAGCAGTACTTC
size: .
V: TRBV13
J: TRBJ2-7
length: 14
D: .

CDR3: CASSQDRWDTDTQYF
DNA: TGCGCCAGCAGCCAAGATCGCTGGGACACAGATACGCAGTATTTT
size: .
V: TRBV4-1
J: TRBJ2-3
length: 15
D: .

CDR3: CSVENPRGGVF
DNA: TGCAGCGTAGAAAACCCCCGGGGGGGGGTTTTT
size: .
V: TRBV29-1
J: TRBJ2-3
length: 11
D: TRBD2

CDR3: CATPDGGNSPLHF
DNA: TGTGCCACCCCCGACGGTGGAAACTCACCCCTCCACTTT
size: .
V: TRBV2
J: TRBJ1-6
length: 13
D: .

CDR3: CASSRQGVFMNTEAFF
DNA: TGTGCCAGCAGCCGACAGGGGGTATTCATGAACACTGAAGCTTTCTTT
size: .
V: TRBV27
J: TRBJ1-1
length: 16
D: TRBD1

CDR3: CASSHFGPVTEAFF
DNA: TGTGCCAGCAGCCACTTCGGACCAGTAACTGAAGCTTTCTTT
size: .
V: TRBV13
J: TRBJ1-1
length: 14
D: .

CDR3: CASSSQQGPEQYF
DNA: TGTGCCAGCAGCTCCCAACAGGGGCCCGAGCAGTACTTC
size: .
V: TRBV6-1
J: TRBJ2-7
length: 13
D: TRBD1

CDR3: CASTPWGYSNQPQHF
DNA: TGTGCCAGTACACCTTGGGGGTATAGCAATCAGCCCCAGCATTTT
size: .
V: TRBV19
J: TRBJ1-5
length: 15
D: .

CDR3: CASSPIGGWSDGYTF
DNA: TGCGCCAGCAGCCCGATCGGTGGATGGTCGGATGGCTACACCTTC
size: .
V: TRBV4-1
J: TRBJ1-2
length: 15
D: .

CDR3: CASSLVPQGGAGELFF
DNA: TGTGCCAGCAGCTTGGTCCCACAGGGAGGAGCCGGGGAGCTGTTTTTT
size: .
V: TRBV11-2
J: TRBJ2-2
length: 16
D: .

CDR3: CAWSEPPGELFF
DNA: TGTGCCTGGAGCGAGCCACCCGGGGAGCTGTTTTTT
size: .
V: TRBV30
J: TRBJ2-2
length: 12
D: .

CDR3: CASSLGADQETQYF
DNA: TGTGCCAGCAGCTTGGGAGCAGACCAAGAGACCCAGTACTTC
size: .
V: TRBV5-5
J: TRBJ2-5
length: 14
D: .

CDR3: CASSLGTSGFIYEQYF
DNA: TGTGCCAGCAGCTTGGGGACATCAGGATTTATTTACGAGCAGTACTTC
size: .
V: TRBV5-8
J: TRBJ2-7
length: 16
D: .

CDR3: CASSPKPGTSGPTSTDTQYF
DNA: TGTGCCAGCAGCCCCAAACCCGGGACTAGCGGGCCCACTAGCACAGATACGCAGTATTTT
size: .
V: TRBV7-8
J: TRBJ2-3
length: 20
D: TRBD2

CDR3: CASSQPLRGNEKLFF
DNA: TGCGCCAGCAGCCAACCTTTGAGGGGTAACGAAAAACTGTTTTTT
size: .
V: TRBV4-1
J: TRBJ1-4
length: 15
D: .

CDR3: CAISRDGGSFYEQYF
DNA: TGTGCCATCAGTCGGGACGGGGGATCCTTCTACGAGCAGTACTTC
size: .
V: TRBV10-3
J: TRBJ2-7
length: 15
D: .

CDR3: CASSYSQRGGPDEQFF
DNA: TGTGCCAGCAGTTACTCCCAGCGGGGGGGCCCGGATGAGCAGTTCTTC
size: .
V: TRBV6-6
J: TRBJ2-1
length: 16
D: TRBD2

CDR3: CASSLGGTPHTDTQYF
DNA: TGTGCCAGCAGCTTAGGGGGGACTCCCCACACAGATACGCAGTATTTT
size: .
V: TRBV7-2
J: TRBJ2-3
length: 16
D: .

CDR3: CASSLFLRGTGAMGYTF
DNA: TGTGCCAGCAGCTTGTTTCTGAGGGGGACAGGGGCGATGGGCTACACCTTC
size: .
V: TRBV5-5
J: TRBJ1-2
length: 17
D: TRBD1

CDR3: CASSPRTDTGELFF
DNA: TGTGCCAGCAGCCCTCGGACAGACACCGGGGAGCTGTTTTTT
size: .
V: TRBV9
J: TRBJ2-2
length: 14
D: .

CDR3: CASSVAGTGELFF
DNA: TGTGCCAGCAGCGTAGCGGGGACCGGGGAGCTGTTTTTT
size: .
V: TRBV9
J: TRBJ2-2
length: 13
D: .

CDR3: CASSLWGPGTYNSPLHF
DNA: TGCGCCAGCAGCTTGTGGGGGCCAGGGACTTATAATTCACCCCTCCACTTT
size: .
V: TRBV5-1
J: TRBJ1-6
length: 17
D: .

CDR3: CASSPASQTGLQYF
DNA: TGCGCCAGCAGCCCGGCTTCACAAACAGGGTTGCAGTACTTC
size: .
V: TRBV4-1
J: TRBJ2-7
length: 14
D: .

CDR3: CASSPGGTRTDTQYF
DNA: TGTGCCAGCAGCCCTGGGGGCACACGCACAGATACGCAGTATTTT
size: .
V: TRBV5-4
J: TRBJ2-3
length: 15
D: .

CDR3: CASSEGRSNSPLHF
DNA: TGTGCCAGCAGTGAGGGCAGAAGTAATTCACCCCTCCACTTT
size: .
V: TRBV25-1
J: TRBJ1-6
length: 14
D: .

CDR3: CASSQDRTGGQEEAFF
DNA: TGCGCCAGCAGCCAAGATCGAACCGGGGGACAGGAGGAAGCTTTCTTT
size: .
V: TRBV4-1
J: TRBJ1-1
length: 16
D: TRBD1

CDR3: CATTRTENIPGYTF
DNA: TGTGCCACTACCCGGACGGAGAATATTCCTGGCTACACCTTC
size: .
V: TRBV19
J: TRBJ1-2
length: 14
D: .

CDR3: CASSNGEDGYTF
DNA: TGTGCCAGTAGTAATGGGGAGGATGGCTACACCTTC
size: .
V: TRBV19
J: TRBJ1-2
length: 12
D: .

CDR3: CASSAGFSSTDTQYF
DNA: TGTGCCAGCAGCGCAGGGTTTTCTAGCACAGATACGCAGTATTTT
size: .
V: TRBV9
J: TRBJ2-3
length: 15
D: .

CDR3: CASSPAWGRVEKLFF
DNA: TGTGCCAGCAGTCCGGCGTGGGGGCGCGTAGAAAAACTGTTTTTT
size: .
V: TRBV6-5
J: TRBJ1-4
length: 15
D: .

CDR3: CASSAGGLAGGLPYEQYF
DNA: TGTGCCAGCAGTGCGGGGGGACTAGCGGGGGGGCTCCCCTACGAGCAGTACTTC
size: .
V: TRBV2
J: TRBJ2-7
length: 18
D: TRBD2

CDR3: CSVTGTSGGLSYNEQFF
DNA: TGCAGCGTAACCGGGACTAGCGGGGGGCTCTCCTACAATGAGCAGTTCTTC
size: once
V: TRBV29-1
J: TRBJ2-1
length: 17
D: TRBD2